This T cell receptor (beta chain) was identified during a study of blood T cell repertoires in COVID-19. Whole-study context: Acute and convalescent COVID-19 specimens originated in the United States, Italy and Spain. Sources were T cells, B-cell-depleted T cells, or PBMCs; the material itself was cDNA or gDNA.

Original processing notes: Amplification with reference gene primers provided the estimates of nucleated cell counts. The assay was immunoSEQ multiplex PCR, and TCRdb's table has in-frame clones only and misses some. V, J and clone size are taken as reported in that table, and D and trimming were inferred from the DNA itself. This sample has 200,000 to 250,000 clones; roughly 81% occur once, and the top ten carry around 0.96%. Between the trimmed V and J ends, which lost 4 bases and 4 bases, there was a span of 13 bases. The germline gives CDR1 LGHDT, CDR2 YNNKEL (reference sequence). The CDR3 is made up of 14 amino acids.

The sequenced sample consisted of peripheral blood. The rearrangement joins TRBV3-1 (or the pseudogene TRBV3-2) to TRBJ2-5; maybe TRBD2 (5 bases). The receptor's source is a man between 35 and 55 years old with acute or convalescent COVID-19. The CDR3: CASSPPGRAETQYF. CDR3 sequence (DNA): TGTGCCAGCAGCCCGCCTGGGAGAGCAGAGACCCAGTACTTC.